Listed below are T cell receptor beta chains from one sample, sequenced in a study of CD8 T cells in Susac syndrome. A single record per CDR3 protein comes from TCRdb applying MiXCR to the immunoSEQ multiplex PCR reads. The sample includes 95,000 to 150,000 distinct CDR3 sequences, 96% of them seen just once. Sequencing used CD4+ T cells from PBMCs. These receptors all stem from a human donor with Susac syndrome. CDR3s include the opening cysteine and the closing phenylalanine or tryptophan. Fields, in order: J gene, V gene, clone size, D gene, CDR3 DNA, CDR3 protein. D genes are given only for firm matches. Expanded clones get a size class; other rows say once, few or many, or leave the size out.

TRBJ2-1 | TRBV7-2 | - | - | TGTGCCAGCAGCTTAGCCAGCACGGGGTACAATGAGCAGTTCTTC | CASSLASTGYNEQFF
TRBJ2-1 | TRBV5-5 | - | TRBD2 | TGTGCCAGCAGCTTGGCGGCTGTGGTTGGCGGGAGGGCCATCAATGAGCAGTTCTTC | CASSLAAVVGGRAINEQFF
TRBJ2-4 | TRBV20-1 | - | - | TGCAGTGCTAGTGAGGGACACGCCAAAAACATTCAGTACTTC | CSASEGHAKNIQYF
TRBJ2-3 | TRBV9 | - | TRBD2 | TGTGCCAGCAGCGTAGCACTAGCGGGAGATTGGATGGATACGCAGTATTTT | CASSVALAGDWMDTQYF
TRBJ2-2 | TRBV29-1 | - | TRBD2 | TGCAGCGTTGGGCCAAGCGGGAGGTCCGGGGAGCTGTTTTTT | CSVGPSGRSGELFF
TRBJ2-3 | TRBV9 | once | - | TGTGCCAGCAGCGGAGGGGTACGGGACCTAGATACGCAGTATTTT | CASSGGVRDLDTQYF
TRBJ2-7 | TRBV5-1 | - | - | TGCGCCACCCGCCGAGGGACCGGCTCCTACGAGCAGTACTTC | CATRRGTGSYEQYF
TRBJ2-7 | TRBV4-1 | - | TRBD1 | TGCGCCAGCAGCCTGGACAGGGGGGACTACGAGCAGTACTTC | CASSLDRGDYEQYF
TRBJ2-3 | TRBV2 | - | TRBD2 | TGTGCCAGCGCCCAACTAGCGGGATGGGATACGCAGTATTTT | CASAQLAGWDTQYF
TRBJ2-1 | TRBV16 | - | - | TGTGCCAGCAGCCAATCGGGCGACAGCTCCAATGAGCAGTTCTTC | CASSQSGDSSNEQFF
TRBJ1-1 | TRBV9 | - | - | TGTGCCAGCAGCGTAAGGACAAGTAACACTGAAGCTTTCTTT | CASSVRTSNTEAFF
TRBJ2-3 | TRBV11-2 | - | TRBD2 | TGTGCCAGCAGCTTAGCGACTAGCGGCACAGATACGCAGTATTTT | CASSLATSGTDTQYF
TRBJ1-5 | TRBV12-3/TRBV12-4 | - | - | TGTGCCAGCAGTTTACACTATAGCAATCAGCCCCAGCATTTT | CASSLHYSNQPQHF
TRBJ2-5 | TRBV11-2 | - | TRBD1 | TGTGCCAGCAGCTCGATTTCGGACAGGGGAGAGACCCAGTACTTC | CASSSISDRGETQYF
TRBJ1-1 | TRBV12-3/TRBV12-4 | - | - | TGTGCCAGCAGGTGGACCTTGAACACTGAAGCTTTCTTT | CASRWTLNTEAFF
TRBJ1-1 | TRBV30 | - | - | TGTGCCTGGAGAGATCGTCCTAACACTGAAGCTTTCTTT | CAWRDRPNTEAFF
TRBJ2-1 | TRBV7-2 | - | TRBD2 | TGTGCCAGCAGCTCCACTAGCGGGAGGGCCGATGAGCAGTTCTTC | CASSSTSGRADEQFF
TRBJ2-2 | TRBV6-5 | - | - | TGTGCCAGTAACCGGGACGGCTACACCGGGGAGCTGTTTTTT | CASNRDGYTGELFF
TRBJ2-7 | TRBV20-1 | - | - | TGCAGTGCTACCAAGGGGGAGACTGGACAATACGAGCAGTACTTC | CSATKGETGQYEQYF
TRBJ2-7 | TRBV7-6 | - | - | TGTGCCAGCAGTCTCACGGGGCCACCCAAACCGGGCGAGCAGTACTTC | CASSLTGPPKPGEQYF
TRBJ2-3 | TRBV7-3 | - | TRBD1 | TGTGCCAGCAGCCCACACAGGGGGAGCACAGATACGCAGTATTTT | CASSPHRGSTDTQYF
TRBJ1-1 | TRBV4-1 | once | TRBD1 | TGCGCCAGCAGCCAAGATATGGAGCAGGGGGGCACTGAAGCTTTCTTT | CASSQDMEQGGTEAFF
TRBJ1-4 | TRBV29-1 | - | - | TGCAGCGTCCTCCATGAAAAACTGTTTTTT | CSVLHEKLFF
TRBJ2-1 | TRBV24-1 | - | - | TGTGCCACCAGTGATTTGGGCCGCGGTACCTACAATGAGCAGTTCTTC | CATSDLGRGTYNEQFF
TRBJ2-5 | TRBV28 | - | TRBD2 | TGTGCCGCGGGGAGGGATCAAGAGACCCAGTACTTC | CAAGRDQETQYF
TRBJ2-3 | TRBV24-1 | - | TRBD2 | TGTGCCACCAGCCTAGCGGGAGCGGTAGATACGCAGTATTTT | CATSLAGAVDTQYF
TRBJ2-5 | TRBV4-2 | - | TRBD1 | TGTGCCAGCAGCCATGAGGACAGGAAAGAGACCCAGTACTTC | CASSHEDRKETQYF
TRBJ2-1 | TRBV20-1 | - | - | TGCAGTGCCCCGGGAGTTGCCTACAATGAGCAGTTCTTC | CSAPGVAYNEQFF
TRBJ2-7 | TRBV29-1 | - | TRBD1 | TGCAGCGTACGACAGGGGTCTGACGAGCAGTACTTC | CSVRQGSDEQYF
TRBJ2-2 | TRBV30 | once | - | TGTGCCTGGCACCCCTTCCGAAGTTCGAACACCGGGGAGCTGTTTTTT | CAWHPFRSSNTGELFF
TRBJ2-5 | TRBV29-1 | - | TRBD2 | TGCAGCGTCTCGGGACTAGAAGAGACCCAGTACTTC | CSVSGLEETQYF
TRBJ2-3 | TRBV2 | - | TRBD1 | TGTGCCAGCAGTAAAGACAGGGGGCATACAGATACGCAGTATTTT | CASSKDRGHTDTQYF
TRBJ2-4 | TRBV30 | - | TRBD2 | TGTGCCTGGACCGGGACTAGCGGGCTCATTCAGTACTTC | CAWTGTSGLIQYF
TRBJ2-2 | TRBV29-1 | - | TRBD1 | TGCAGCGCGGGGTCAGGGGGCCCCGGGGAGCTGTTTTTT | CSAGSGGPGELFF
TRBJ1-5 | TRBV20-1 | - | - | TGCAGTGCTGGAAAGGAGCCCCAGCATTTT | CSAGKEPQHF
TRBJ1-5 | TRBV20-1 | - | TRBD1 | TGCAGTGCTCGACAGGGTGGCCAGCCCCAGCATTTT | CSARQGGQPQHF
TRBJ2-1 | TRBV12-3/TRBV12-4 | once | TRBD2 | TGTGCCAGCAGTTCCCGGACTAGCGGGAGCTCCTACAATGAGCAGTTCTTC | CASSSRTSGSSYNEQFF
TRBJ2-7 | TRBV3-1 | - | TRBD2 | TGTGCCAGCAGCCAAGTGAGGGGCGGGAGAGGCGGGCAGTACTTC | CASSQVRGGRGGQYF
TRBJ2-7 | TRBV5-1 | - | - | TGCGCCAGCAGCTCGACAGGCGGGACCTACGAGCAGTACTTC | CASSSTGGTYEQYF
TRBJ1-2 | TRBV4-1 | - | - | TGCGCCAGCAGCCAGGCTACCTACGTGAGATCCTATGGCTACACCTTC | CASSQATYVRSYGYTF
TRBJ2-1 | TRBV7-9 | - | - | TGTGCCAGCAGCTTAGGGCCCACGGTAAATGAGCAGTTCTTC | CASSLGPTVNEQFF
TRBJ2-7 | TRBV6-5 | few | - | TGTGCCAGCAGTTACTCCGGTGGTCCCTACGAGCAGTACTTC | CASSYSGGPYEQYF
TRBJ2-3 | TRBV5-1 | - | TRBD2 | TGCGCCAGCAGCTTCTCAGCGGGAGCAGATACGCAGTATTTT | CASSFSAGADTQYF
TRBJ1-5 | TRBV27 | - | - | TGTGCCAGCAGCCGAGAGACTCCTAGCAATCAGCCCCAGCATTTT | CASSRETPSNQPQHF
TRBJ2-6 | TRBV24-1 | - | TRBD1 | TGTGCCACCAGTGAGGACAGGTCTGGGGCCAACGTCCTGACTTTC | CATSEDRSGANVLTF
TRBJ1-1 | TRBV29-1 | - | - | TGCAGCGTTGTCGGAAGCCTGAGAGAAGAGAACACTGAAGCTTTCTTT | CSVVGSLREENTEAFF
TRBJ1-1 | TRBV30 | - | - | TGTGCCTGGAGTGTACACACGAACACTGAAGCTTTCTTT | CAWSVHTNTEAFF
TRBJ2-6 | TRBV30 | - | - | TGTGCCTGGAGTTTAAGGGAAAGGGGAGCCAACGTCCTGACTTTC | CAWSLRERGANVLTF
TRBJ2-7 | TRBV20-1 | - | - | TGCAGTGCTAGAGATGGGACCTCCCCGTACTTC | CSARDGTSPYF
TRBJ1-5 | TRBV20-1 | - | TRBD1 | TGCAGTGCTAGACGGACAGGTGATCAGCCCCAGCATTTT | CSARRTGDQPQHF
TRBJ1-1 | TRBV29-1 | - | - | TGCAGCGTTGGACAGCCCACTGAAGCTTTCTTT | CSVGQPTEAFF
TRBJ1-2 | TRBV2 | - | - | TGTGCCAGCAGTCGACATGACTTTGGCTACACCTTC | CASSRHDFGYTF
TRBJ1-5 | TRBV2 | - | - | TGTGCCGGAGGGACGGTCCACAATCAGCCCCAGCATTTT | CAGGTVHNQPQHF
TRBJ1-1 | TRBV5-1 | - | - | TGCGCCAGCAGCTTGGGTTGGACTGAAGCTTTCTTT | CASSLGWTEAFF
TRBJ1-1 | TRBV29-1 | - | - | TGCAGCGTTGGCACCCAGAGGTACACTGAAGCTTTCTTT | CSVGTQRYTEAFF
TRBJ2-2 | TRBV5-1 | - | - | TGCGCCAGCAGCTTGGCCCCAAGGGCAGATAACACCGGGGAGCTGTTTTTT | CASSLAPRADNTGELFF
TRBJ1-5 | TRBV20-1 | - | - | TGCAGTGCGAGGACACCGAATCAGCCCCAGCATTTT | CSARTPNQPQHF
TRBJ1-2 | TRBV30 | - | - | TGTGCCTGGAGTGTGGGAGTGTATGGCTACACCTTC | CAWSVGVYGYTF
TRBJ1-5 | TRBV29-1 | - | - | TGCAGCGTTGCTTGGACGGACGTTAATCAGCCCCAGCATTTT | CSVAWTDVNQPQHF
TRBJ2-7 | TRBV20-1 | - | - | TGCAGTGCTAGGAGGCGGGACGAGCAGTACTTC | CSARRRDEQYF